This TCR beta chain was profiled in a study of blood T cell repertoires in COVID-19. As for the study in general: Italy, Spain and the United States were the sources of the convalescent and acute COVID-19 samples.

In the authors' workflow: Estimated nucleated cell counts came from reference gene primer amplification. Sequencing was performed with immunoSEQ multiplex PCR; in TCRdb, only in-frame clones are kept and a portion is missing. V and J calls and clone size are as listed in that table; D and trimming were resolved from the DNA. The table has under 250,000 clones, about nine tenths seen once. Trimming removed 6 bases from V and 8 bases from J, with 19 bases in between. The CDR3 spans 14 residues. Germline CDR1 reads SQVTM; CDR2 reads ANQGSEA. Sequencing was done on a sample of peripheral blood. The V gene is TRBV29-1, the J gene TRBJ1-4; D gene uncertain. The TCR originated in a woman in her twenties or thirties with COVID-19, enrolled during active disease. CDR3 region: CSVGGLGFSEKLFF. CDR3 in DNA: TGCAGCGTCGGAGGGTTAGGGTTTAGCGAAAAACTGTTTTTT.